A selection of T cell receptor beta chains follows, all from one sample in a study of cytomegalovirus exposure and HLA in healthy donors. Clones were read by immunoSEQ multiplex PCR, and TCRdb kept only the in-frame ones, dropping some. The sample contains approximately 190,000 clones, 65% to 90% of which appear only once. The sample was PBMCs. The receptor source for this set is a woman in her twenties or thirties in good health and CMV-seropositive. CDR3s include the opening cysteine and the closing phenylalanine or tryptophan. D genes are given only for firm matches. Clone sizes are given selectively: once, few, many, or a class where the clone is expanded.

CASSVEGLANYGYTF,TGTGCCAGCAGCGTAGAGGGGTTAGCTAACTATGGCTACACCTTC,NA,NA,TRBV9,TRBJ1-2
CASSLRGSNQPQHF,TGTGCCAGCAGCTTACGGGGGAGCAATCAGCCCCAGCATTTT,NA,NA,TRBV11-2,TRBJ1-5
CASSEQGARQPQHF,TGTGCCAGCAGTGAGCAGGGGGCGCGTCAGCCCCAGCATTTT,TRBD1,NA,TRBV6-1,TRBJ1-5
CASSAPGQIYGYTF,TGTGCCAGCAGCGCCCCTGGACAGATCTATGGCTACACCTTC,NA,NA,TRBV5-5,TRBJ1-2
CASSGSGPVGTDTQYF,TGTGCCAGCAGTGGTAGCGGGCCCGTGGGCACAGATACGCAGTATTTT,TRBD2,NA,TRBV28,TRBJ2-3
CASSTSGRRLEQYF,TGTGCCAGCAGTACTAGCGGGAGACGGCTCGAGCAGTACTTC,TRBD2,once,TRBV6-5,TRBJ2-7
CASSLARGSEQYF,TGCGCCAGCAGCTTGGCGAGAGGCTCCGAGCAGTACTTC,NA,NA,TRBV5-1,TRBJ2-7
CASSLGGWDQPQHF,TGTGCCAGCAGTTTAGGAGGATGGGATCAGCCCCAGCATTTT,NA,NA,TRBV27,TRBJ1-5
CASTGWDTQYF,TGTGCCAGCACGGGATGGGATACGCAGTATTTT,NA,NA,TRBV25-1,TRBJ2-3
CASSFGLAGGPRNETNEQFF,TGCGCCAGCAGCTTCGGACTAGCGGGAGGGCCCCGCAATGAAACCAATGAGCAGTTCTTC,TRBD2,few,TRBV5-1,TRBJ2-1
CASRSSSYEQYF,TGTGCCAGCAGGTCGAGTTCCTACGAGCAGTACTTC,NA,NA,TRBV2,TRBJ2-7
CASSQAGAGNTIYF,TGCGCCAGCAGCCAAGCGGGGGCTGGAAACACCATATATTTT,NA,NA,TRBV4-1,TRBJ1-3
CASNGQGFDEQFF,TGTGCCAGCAACGGGCAGGGGTTCGATGAGCAGTTCTTC,NA,once,TRBV25-1,TRBJ2-1
CASSLGDTLSYEQYF,TGTGCCAGCAGCTTAGGGGACACCCTCTCCTACGAGCAGTACTTC,NA,NA,TRBV7-6,TRBJ2-7
CASSTGTGPQETQYF,TGTGCCAGCAGTACCGGGACAGGGCCTCAAGAGACCCAGTACTTC,TRBD1,NA,TRBV2,TRBJ2-5
CASSSGQTANTEAFF,TGTGCCAGCAGTTCCGGACAGACCGCAAACACTGAAGCTTTCTTT,NA,NA,TRBV28,TRBJ1-1
CASASAYFSYTF,TGTGCCAGCGCAAGCGCATATTTCAGCTACACCTTC,NA,few,TRBV28,TRBJ1-2
CASSLRQGSYGYTF,TGTGCCAGCAGTTTACGACAGGGCTCCTATGGCTACACCTTC,TRBD1,NA,TRBV28,TRBJ1-2
CASSKLQGEAFF,TGTGCCAGCAGTAAGCTACAGGGGGAAGCTTTCTTT,TRBD1,NA,TRBV6-1,TRBJ1-1
CASSLRQRETQYF,TGCGCCAGCAGCTTGCGGCAGCGAGAGACCCAGTACTTC,NA,NA,TRBV5-1,TRBJ2-5
CASSSYQGARNQPQHF,TGTGCCAGCAGTTCGTATCAGGGGGCTCGTAATCAGCCCCAGCATTTT,TRBD1,NA,TRBV27,TRBJ1-5
CASSLETGNYGYTF,TGTGCCAGCAGCCTCGAAACAGGGAACTATGGCTACACCTTC,NA,NA,TRBV14,TRBJ1-2
CASSVDRGNTEAFF,TGTGCCAGCAGCGTAGACAGGGGGAACACTGAAGCTTTCTTT,TRBD1,few,TRBV9,TRBJ1-1
CASRKDRVNQPQHF,TGTGCCAGCAGAAAGGACAGGGTAAATCAGCCCCAGCATTTT,TRBD1,NA,TRBV6-5,TRBJ1-5
CASSELYGGQVKETQYF,TGTGCCAGCAGTGAACTCTACGGGGGACAGGTAAAAGAGACCCAGTACTTC,TRBD1,NA,TRBV6-1,TRBJ2-5
CASSIELGQGLVDQPQHF,TGTGCCAGTAGTATAGAATTAGGACAGGGACTGGTCGATCAGCCCCAGCATTTT,TRBD1,once,TRBV19,TRBJ1-5
CASSLGHSNTEAFF,TGTGCCAGCAGCTTGGGACACTCGAACACTGAAGCTTTCTTT,NA,NA,TRBV7-6,TRBJ1-1
CASSQDPVSGNTIYF,TGTGCCAGCAGCCAAGATCCGGTCTCTGGAAACACCATATATTTT,NA,NA,TRBV4-2,TRBJ1-3
CASSDLTGQKETQYF,TGTGCCAGCTCGGATCTTACGGGACAGAAAGAGACCCAGTACTTC,TRBD1,NA,TRBV18,TRBJ2-5
CASSSNGQALNTEAFF,TGTGCCAGCAGCTCCAATGGGCAGGCGCTGAACACTGAAGCTTTCTTT,NA,few,TRBV11-2,TRBJ1-1
CAISERDRGSYNEQFF,TGTGCCATCAGTGAAAGGGACAGGGGTTCCTACAATGAGCAGTTCTTC,TRBD1,NA,TRBV10-3,TRBJ2-1
CASSVGQGQVYGYTF,TGTGCCAGCAGCGTAGGTCAGGGGCAGGTCTATGGCTACACCTTC,NA,NA,TRBV9,TRBJ1-2
CASSLEAGVVREQFF,TGTGCCAGCAGCTTGGAAGCGGGAGTAGTGAGGGAGCAGTTCTTC,TRBD2,NA,TRBV5-4,TRBJ2-1
CRAAGDIQYF,TGCAGGGCCGCCGGGGACATTCAGTACTTC,NA,NA,TRBV20-1,TRBJ2-4
CASSGSGTSGPYEQYF,TGTGCCAGCAGCGGGTCCGGGACTAGCGGCCCCTACGAGCAGTACTTC,TRBD2,NA,TRBV9,TRBJ2-7
CASSPRQGKFF,TGTGCCAGCAGCCCTAGGCAGGGCAAGTTCTTC,NA,NA,TRBV7-8,TRBJ2-1
CASSVPGQGTYEQYF,TGTGCCAGCAGTGTACCTGGACAGGGTACCTACGAGCAGTACTTC,TRBD1,NA,TRBV6-1,TRBJ2-7
CASSYSPPPGTEKLFF,TGTGCCAGCAGTTACTCGCCCCCCCCGGGGACAGAAAAACTGTTTTTT,NA,NA,TRBV6-5,TRBJ1-4
CASSLGQPNEKLFF,TGCGCCAGCAGCTTGGGACAGCCAAATGAAAAACTGTTTTTT,NA,NA,TRBV5-1,TRBJ1-4
CAISGGQSSYEQYF,TGTGCCATCAGTGGGGGACAGAGCTCCTACGAGCAGTACTTC,TRBD1,once,TRBV10-3,TRBJ2-7
CASSDLGRGANVLTF,TGTGCCAGCAGTGACCTTGGGCGAGGGGCCAACGTCCTGACTTTC,NA,NA,TRBV6-1,TRBJ2-6
CASRTGGPDEKLFF,TGTGCCAGCAGAACGGGGGGTCCCGATGAAAAACTGTTTTTT,NA,NA,TRBV6-5,TRBJ1-4
CASSPPLLAGDTDYEQYF,TGTGCCAGCAGTCCACCGCTTCTAGCGGGAGATACAGACTACGAGCAGTACTTC,TRBD2,once,TRBV2,TRBJ2-7
CASSSPGQGYNEQFF,TGTGCCAGCAGCTCACCGGGACAGGGGTACAATGAGCAGTTCTTC,TRBD1,NA,TRBV5-4,TRBJ2-1
CASSFGLAGAVTYEQYF,TGTGCCAGCAGCTTTGGACTAGCGGGAGCAGTAACCTACGAGCAGTACTTC,TRBD2,NA,TRBV7-8,TRBJ2-7
CASSFLGSGRGTDYEQYF,TGTGCCAGCAGTTTTCTCGGAAGCGGGCGGGGGACGGATTACGAGCAGTACTTC,TRBD2,NA,TRBV28,TRBJ2-7
CASSAGSHQPQHF,TGTGCCAGCAGCGCAGGGTCCCATCAGCCCCAGCATTTT,NA,few,TRBV7-3,TRBJ1-5
CASSALRGDTQYF,TGTGCCAGTAGTGCCCTAAGGGGCGATACGCAGTATTTT,NA,NA,TRBV19,TRBJ2-3
CASSLSLGTDTQYF,TGTGCCAGCAGCTTGAGCCTGGGCACAGATACGCAGTATTTT,NA,NA,TRBV5-6,TRBJ2-3
CASSLTRVTSGSYEQYF,TGTGCCAGCTCACTCACTAGGGTGACTAGCGGATCCTACGAGCAGTACTTC,TRBD2,NA,TRBV18,TRBJ2-7
CASSFGIDRDLNQPQHF,TGTGCCAGCAGCTTTGGGATCGACAGGGATCTCAATCAGCCCCAGCATTTT,TRBD1,NA,TRBV7-8,TRBJ1-5
CASSGTVNQPQHF,TGTGCCAGTAGTGGGACAGTGAATCAGCCCCAGCATTTT,TRBD1,NA,TRBV19,TRBJ1-5
CASSSGLAGGHNEQFF,TGTGCCAGCTCCTCTGGACTAGCGGGAGGACACAATGAGCAGTTCTTC,TRBD2,once,TRBV18,TRBJ2-1
CASSLELADVMRFF,TGTGCCAGCAGCTTAGAGCTAGCGGACGTCATGAGGTTCTTC,TRBD2,NA,TRBV5-4,TRBJ2-1
CASRTDALEREAFF,TGTGCCAGCAGAACCGACGCGCTAGAGCGTGAAGCTTTCTTT,NA,once,TRBV6-5,TRBJ1-1
CASSLRRTPQPQHF,TGTGCCAGCAGCTTAAGGAGAACCCCGCAGCCCCAGCATTTT,NA,few,TRBV5-8,TRBJ1-5
CASGKHRDRVIQPQHF,TGTGCCAGCGGAAAACACCGGGACAGGGTTATACAGCCCCAGCATTTT,TRBD1,NA,TRBV28,TRBJ1-5
CASSAGTSGRNNEQFF,TGTGCCAGCAGCGCAGGGACTAGCGGGAGAAACAATGAGCAGTTCTTC,TRBD2,NA,TRBV5-4,TRBJ2-1
CAWTPGTGAYTF,TGTGCCTGGACTCCCGGGACAGGGGCTTACACCTTC,TRBD1,few,TRBV30,TRBJ1-2